This entry features one T cell receptor beta chain sequence. The source of the sample is a study of blood T cell repertoires in COVID-19. Background on the study: The study drew acute and convalescent COVID-19 samples from the United States, Italy and Spain. T cells, B-cell-depleted T cells, or PBMCs supplied cDNA or gDNA.

CDR3 length: 14 amino acids. Germline V gene lookup returns CDR1 LNHDA and CDR2 SQIVND (reference sequence). V dropped 7 bases and J dropped 3; count of bases not matched to a gene: 5. In the source study's methods: Reference gene primer amplification gave estimated nucleated cell counts. The method was immunoSEQ multiplex PCR; TCRdb's version includes in-frame clones alone and lacks a portion of them. The V and J calls and clone size come from that table; D and trimming were worked out from the DNA. The table has more than 200,000 clones, approximately 80% seen once. This receptor was obtained from a man aged 35 to 55 with acute or convalescent COVID-19. The chain is built from TRBV19 and TRBJ1-2; 10 bases map to TRBD1. Sequencing was done on a sample of peripheral blood. In DNA form, the CDR3 reads TGTGCCAGTACCCGGGACAGGGGCTACTATGGCTACACCTTC. As protein: CASTRDRGYYGYTF.